This T cell receptor beta chain originates from a study of cytomegalovirus exposure and HLA in healthy donors listed by TCRdb under 2017. Turning to the overall study: According to an earlier analysis of a few hundred of the donors, 150 million to 200 million T cells yielded approximately 120 million unique TCR beta sequences and approximately 300 Gb of sequence data. An early release covering approximately 600 HLA-typed donors comprised 300 to 350 gigabases of sequencing data and 85 million to 100 million unique TCR sequences. In the later analysis, no new phenotypic data were used to find candidate immune exposures; instead, reliance was placed on TCR beta sequences and their occurrence across donors. The study used immunosequencing to profile the T cell repertoires of approximately 650 subjects and linked those repertoires to cytomegalovirus serostatus. Among approximately 370 genotyped donors of the cohort, an average of about 240,000 unique TCR beta nucleotide sequences was sequenced per donor, of which about 19% were non-productive. All discovery cohort repertoires had been generated on a single sequencing platform. The study aimed to test whether cataloging public T cell receptors could reveal signatures of past pathogen exposure. The number of typed donors differed by locus: 629-630 for A, B, C, DRB1 and DQB1; some 500 for DQA1; 606 for DPA1; and some 430 for DPB1. HLA typing included class I and class II loci at four-digit resolution. Among the approximately 420 genotyped donors, around 81% belonged to the genetic ancestry cluster associated with self-reported Caucasian donors. A later analysis re-examined previously published TCR beta repertoires from just over 650 donors and added high-resolution HLA genotyping to investigate patterns of TCR occurrence. Alongside the repertoire data, information on donor age, sex, ethnicity and CMV serostatus was compiled. Roughly 5 DR-DQ haplotypes were treated as single units for association and clustering because of strong linkage in the cohort. Besides the first cohort of roughly 660 subjects, a separate validation cohort made up of 90 to 150 different subjects was used. An earlier analysis of around 540 of the donors applied high-throughput TCR beta sequencing to assess whether each TCR beta V gene segment acted as functional or pseudogenic. Genome-wide SNP genotypes for about three fifths of the roughly 700 donors were used in a later genetic analysis, which treated that subset as a discovery cohort. High-throughput TCR immunosequencing, statistical association of individual TCRs with disease status, and machine learning were combined to predict cytomegalovirus infection status. The paper's findings and limits, for the study overall: In vitro tests confirmed that three of the cytomegalovirus-associated TCR beta chains recognize cytomegalovirus antigens. The presence/absence analyses assumed that sequencing depth was roughly uniform across donors, and that assumption may not be true. The cohort was sequenced for TCR beta chains only, and without alpha or paired-chain data the features that could be detected were limited. According to a later genetic analysis, donors in an Asian-associated ancestry cluster had fewer N-insertions in productive TCRs than the roughly 700-donor mean. Most CMV-associated TCR beta chains appeared to be HLA-restricted in a later analysis, and the HLA associations seemed to be driven largely by CMV exposure. In a later analysis, HLA-associated TCR beta chains showed more clonal expansion and lower generation probabilities than non-associated chains that were equally common. Cytomegalovirus status was reported to be diagnosed by the classifier with high specificity and sensitivity in both the original and validation cohorts. Correlated functional status among segregating V segments might be attributable to linkage disequilibrium, but an unknown experimental factor could not be ruled out. Some IMGT-functional V segments, including TRBV6-2 and TRBV6-3, could not be told apart with the 87-base-pair reads, so those segments were excluded. In a later analysis, TCR association rates were found to vary across HLA loci, with the most associated TCRs seen for DRB1 alleles and the fewest for HLA-C alleles. CMV serostatus was the only immune exposure information available for the cohort. A later analysis reported that several top co-occurrence clusters appeared linked to parvovirus B19, influenza, CMV and Epstein-Barr virus. In the study, 150 to 200 TCR beta chains were listed as associated with cytomegalovirus. Because counts were too low, seventeen rarely observed V segments, including chromosome 9 orphons, were excluded from the earlier analysis of several hundred of the donors. HLA typing was unavailable for some donors at each locus, so association tests used only the typed subset. While some public TCRs were present in many individuals, most TCR sequences turned up only very rarely across donors. A later analysis associated 15,000 to 20,000 TCR beta sequences with specific HLA alleles at a false discovery rate of 0.05. In a later genetic analysis, a missense DCLRE1C variant was associated with V-gene and J-gene trimming of TCR beta chains, and the association was replicated in an independent cohort. Strong co-occurrence of HLA alleles, especially DR and DQ, made assigning TCR associations to individual alleles difficult. A further reported finding was that TCR beta sequences accurately predicted the HLA-A and HLA-B alleles for most subjects in the first cohort. In an earlier analysis of 450 to 750 of the donors, most TCR beta V segments appeared in productive rearrangements about 87% or about 30% of the time, broadly matching IMGT annotations. A cluster of highly shared sequence variants was judged likely to be a technical artifact of the sequencing pipeline. The authors suggested that the approach could potentially be generalized to other disease states and immunological phenotypes.

Remarks on this clone: Which antigen it targets is not known. Base qualities are not at hand, and no much larger clone is one base apart.

To prepare the library, the immunoSEQ multiplex PCR assay was applied. For the multiplex PCR, a mixture combining 60 forward primers for TCR Vbeta segments and 13 reverse primers for TCR Jbeta segments was used. The CDR3 region of rearranged TCR beta genes was amplified from genomic DNA with a multiplex PCR assay. On the Illumina HiSeq System, the amplified TCR beta libraries were sequenced as 87-base-pair reads. From the authors' description of their analysis: A later analysis tallied 75 million to 95 million unique TCR beta chains across the 610 or so repertoires, and about 10 million of those chains were shared by two or more donors. A nearest-neighbor algorithm error-corrected the raw reads and collapsed the reads into unique sequences, merging closely related sequences to remove PCR and sequencing errors. To assign V, D and J gene segments, CDR3 sequences were aligned to IMGT reference sequences. Each retained sequence needed at least a six-nucleotide match to both a V gene segment and a J gene segment. A rearrangement counted as productive if the CDR3 had no stop codons and remained in frame with V and J, and every other rearrangement counted as non-productive. CDR3 was defined by IMGT convention, running from the second conserved V-encoded cysteine to the conserved J-encoded phenylalanine. The earlier analysis of some 550 of the donors excluded any sequence lacking an unambiguous match to a single V gene segment. In an earlier analysis of approximately 590 of the donors, a V segment was called functional when productive rearrangements were above 56.7%, and segregating when the standard deviation between donors exceeded 5%. A statistical classification framework was built to diagnose cytomegalovirus status from the catalog of TCR beta chain sequences. V and J gene assignment, in a later analysis, came from comparing TCR nucleotide sequences with IMGT/GENE-DB human TR gene sequences. The TCRdist pipeline was used in a later analysis to assign CDR3 sequences and most-parsimonious VDJ recombination scenarios. A later analysis defined each TCR beta chain by its CDR3 amino acid sequence plus V-gene family, and excluded reads lacking a unique V-gene family. As a way to deal with suspected cross-contamination and a sequencing artifact, a later analysis dropped hundreds of nucleotide sequences that were highly shared and had low generation probability. In a later analysis, a clonal expansion index for each public chain was calculated from normalized within-repertoire ranks of inferred template counts. Generation probabilities in a later analysis came from a VDJ recombination model fitted to out-of-frame rearrangements, and those results were checked against IGoR. A later analysis scored TCR-TCR, TCR-HLA and TCR-CMV co-occurrence with hypergeometric tests, applying a repertoire-size bias correction to TCR pairs. In a later analysis, false discovery rates were estimated by permuting HLA or CMV assignments 20 times. In a later analysis, co-occurring TCRs were grouped using DBSCAN, with TCRdist sequence similarity added in when clustering inside HLA-allele-positive subsets. Co-occurrence clustering excluded repertoires with fewer than 30,000 or more than 120,000 public chains, plus five with anomalous nucleotide sharing. The table comes from immuneACCESS by way of TCRdb, which keeps in-frame sequences with V and J called. Part of the clones is missing from these tables; in studies checked, under half for an unresolved V gene and the rest for unknown reasons. Clonal size and the V and J genes are those of that table, whereas D and trimming came from the DNA. Here the sample has nearly 110,000 clones; over 65% occur a single time. Of the sample, 14% is held by the ten largest clones.

In total, roughly 710 healthy bone marrow donors made up the cohort. At the time of sampling, all cohort members were nominally healthy, though unrecorded immune exposures were likely present. The donor was CMV seropositive and belonged to the group of 250 to 300 seropositive cohort members. Every donor gave a peripheral blood sample, and the peripheral blood mononuclear cells from that sample were used for TCR beta sequencing. The Qiagen DNeasy Blood Extraction Kit was used to extract genomic DNA from the blood cell samples. CDR1 is given as SNHLY and CDR2 as FYNNEI, both from the germline V gene. The V end loses 0 bases and the J end loses 7 bases, and a stretch of 7 bases separates them. Counted from cysteine to phenylalanine, this CDR3 has 14 amino acids. The kept DNA is CDR3 alone, 42 bases in frame from the first base.

Specimen: PBMCs. The receptor's source is a woman aged 40 to 50 in good health and CMV-seropositive. Here the chain combines TRBV2 and TRBJ1-6; the D gene is perhaps TRBD1, on 5 matching bases. The CDR3 protein sequence reads: CASSEAQGNSPLHF. The bases read TGTGCCAGCAGTGAAGCGCAGGGAAATTCACCCCTCCACTTT.